Each of the 30 T cell receptor beta chains below was sequenced from the same sample in a study of vaccination and CD4 T cells after COVID-19. Sequencing of the DNA from cultured CD4+ T cells was carried out with the Oncomine TCR Beta short-read assay. TCRdb independently ran MiXCR on the PCR reads; one entry per CDR3 protein. The table has thousands of distinct CDR3 sequences, about 56% seen once; the top ten hold about 23%. Treatment described: roughly 10-day PBMC culture with coronavirus spike peptide pools or control peptides (ViraFEST assay). These receptors' targets are unknown. Sequencing was done on a sample of CD4+ T cells from blood, cultured in vitro. The receptors stem from a human donor who had recovered from COVID-19.

The rearrangement links TRBV20-1 to TRBJ2-2; a possible D gene is TRBD2 (6 bases). V lost 2 bases and J lost 2, with 12 bases in between. The CDR3 spans 15 residues. CDR1 DFQATT and CDR2 SNEGSKA come from the germline V gene (reference sequence). This CDR3 is CSARIADPNTGELFF. Written as DNA, the CDR3 is TGCAGTGCTAGAATAGCGGACCCAAACACCGGGGAGCTGTTTTTT.

This clonotype was picked up a small number of times. The chain employs TRBV20-1 and TRBJ2-3, with 11 bases identical to TRBD2. CDR1 and CDR2 from the germline V gene are DFQATT and SNEGSKA (reference sequence). With V trimmed by 5 bases and J by 2 bases, 9 bases remained unmatched. The CDR3 has 16 amino acids. This CDR3 reads CSAPLKLAGATDTQYF. DNA for the CDR3: TGCAGTGCTCCGCTAAAACTAGCGGGGGCCACAGATACGCAGTATTTT.

This clonotype was observed a few times. The chain employs TRBV19 and TRBJ1-4; D is ambiguous. Trimming pared 8 bases from V and 4 bases from J, leaving 17 bases between. This CDR3 is 15 amino acids long. Germline CDR1 is LNHDA and CDR2 is SQIVND (reference sequence). CDR3 bases: TGTGCCAGTTCTCAATCAGGACGGCTTAATGAAAAACTGTTTTTT. It is translated as CASSQSGRLNEKLFF.

The chain recombines TRBV27 with TRBJ1-3; a possible D gene is TRBD1 (6 bases). The V gene lost 3 bases and the J gene lost 2 bases, with 11 bases spanning the gap. From germline, CDR1 is MNHEY and CDR2 SMNVEV (reference sequence). The CDR3 loop spans 15 amino acids. The CDR3 DNA follows: TGTGCCAGCAGTTTGCCGGGGGCGGCTGGAAACACCATATATTTT. This encodes CASSLPGAAGNTIYF.

Concerning this clonotype: The conserved phenylalanine or tryptophan normally closing the CDR3 is absent here, so this likely arose from a read error. The chain joins TRBV19 to TRBJ1-2; TRBD1 matches at 9 bases. The CDR3 totals 13 residues. The V gene end was trimmed by 5 bases and the J gene end by 8 bases; junction bases not matched to a gene: 6. In germline, CDR1 is LNHDA, CDR2 SQIVND (reference sequence). The CDR3 DNA is TGTGCCAGTAGTCCACAGGGGGCTGTCGGCTACACCTCC. The encoded protein is CASSPQGAVGYTS.

The chain employs TRBV6-1 and TRBJ1-2; D gene unclear. Trimming removed 8 bases at V and 7 bases at J, with 20 bases between. Germline lookup yields CDR1 MNHNS and CDR2 SASEGT. This CDR3 has 14 amino acids. CDR3 DNA: TGTGCCAGCCGGAACCGACAACGGGCGGGTGGCTACACCTTC. It codes for CASRNRQRAGGYTF.

This clonotype was counted between two and nine times. The chain recombines TRBV15 with TRBJ2-1; D gene unclear. This CDR3 contains 15 residues. The ends were cut back, 1 base at V and 0 bases at J, with 7 bases in the middle. The germline V gene encodes CDR1 LNHNV and CDR2 YYDKDF (reference sequence). In DNA form, the CDR3 reads TGTGCCACCAGCAGAGGTGTGAGCTCCTACAATGAGCAGTTCTTC. It is translated as CATSRGVSSYNEQFF.

V usage is TRBV19 and J usage is TRBJ1-5, with a tentative D call TRBD1 (5 bases). From germline, CDR1 is LNHDA and CDR2 SQIVND (reference sequence). The ends were cut back, 6 bases at V and 4 bases at J, with 13 bases in the middle. The CDR3 spans 14 residues. CDR3 bases: TGTGCCAGTAGCACCCGGGACCTTAATCAGCCCCAGCATTTT. Translating gives CASSTRDLNQPQHF. Drawing the rest from reference TRBV19 and TRBJ1-5, the complete variable domain is DGGITQSPKYLFRKEGQNVTLSCEQNLNHDAMYWYRQDPGQGLRLIYYSQIVNDFQKGDIAEGYSVSREKKESFPLTVTSAQKNPTAFYLCASSTRDLNQPQHFGDGTRLSIL.

CDR3 nucleotides: TGTGCCAGCAGATCCTCGGGACTTGCCTACGAGCAGTACTTC. Translated, it gives CASRSSGLAYEQYF. This chain uses TRBV6-2 or TRBV6-3 with TRBJ2-7, with D maybe TRBD2 (6 bases). The CDR3 runs 14 residues. Per germline, CDR1 MNHEY and CDR2 SVGEGT. Trimming stripped 6 bases from V and 2 bases from J, with 14 bases between.

This clonotype showed up just once. J is TRBJ1-5 and V is TRBV6-1; the D is unclear. Germline V gene lookup returns CDR1 MNHNS and CDR2 SASEGT. With 6 bases removed from V and 0 bases from J, the gap between germline ends came to 6 bases. This CDR3 region has 13 residues. This chain's CDR3 is CASSPNSNQPQHF. CDR3 nucleotide sequence: TGTGCCAGCAGCCCTAATAGCAATCAGCCCCAGCATTTT.

This chain links TRBV5-1 with TRBJ2-2; D gene uncertain. Germline CDR1 reads SGHRS; CDR2 reads YFSETQ. This CDR3 is built from 15 residues. The V gene lost 1 base and the J gene lost 4 bases, with 11 bases spanning the gap. The CDR3 protein is CASSLNSPATGELFF. CDR3 DNA sequence: TGCGCCAGCAGCTTGAACAGCCCAGCCACCGGGGAGCTGTTTTTT.

CDR3 sequence: CASSETDPRVSPLHF. The CDR3 nucleotides read TGTGCCAGCAGTGAAACTGATCCGCGGGTTTCACCCCTCCACTTT. The rearrangement links TRBV25-1 to TRBJ1-6, with D hard to call. This CDR3 is built from 15 residues. Trimming removed 2 bases at V and 9 bases at J, with 14 bases between. Germline V lookup: CDR1 MGHDK, CDR2 SYGVNS.

This clonotype appeared a few times. J is TRBJ1-5 and V is TRBV7-9; D is undetermined. Trimming cost V 3 bases and J 7 bases, with 10 bases left between them. CDR1 SEHNR and CDR2 FQNEAQ come from the germline V gene (reference sequence). This CDR3 has 13 residues. CDR3 in DNA: TGTGCCAGCAGCTTCGAGGGATTACAGCCCCAGCATTTT. It encodes CASSFEGLQPQHF.

V is TRBV29-1 and J is TRBJ1-1, with TRBD1 matching over 9 bases. The CDR3 length is 12 residues. Germline CDR1 reads SQVTM; CDR2 reads ANQGSEA. The V gene end was trimmed by 8 bases and the J gene end by 7 bases; junction bases not matched to a gene: 8. The CDR3 is CSHDRGKGEAFF. The CDR3 DNA reads TGCAGCCACGACAGGGGGAAGGGTGAAGCTTTCTTT.

The gene calls are TRBV27 and TRBJ2-7, with TRBD1 identical over 11 bases. Trimming took 5 bases from V and 6 from J; bases not matched to a gene: 6. The germline V gene has CDR1 MNHEY and CDR2 SMNVEV (reference sequence). The CDR3 is 14 residues long. In DNA, the CDR3 is TGTGCCAGCAGTCCGTGGACAGGGGGCCGCGAGCAGTACTTC. Encoded protein: CASSPWTGGREQYF.

This clonotype was seen a handful of times. This chain uses TRBV7-2 with TRBJ1-4; no clear D. Per the germline V gene, CDR1 is SGHTA and CDR2 is FQGNSA. The CDR3 consists of 13 residues. Trimming pared 4 bases from V and 3 bases from J, leaving 6 bases between. The CDR3 reads CASSYRANEKLFF. CDR3 DNA: TGTGCCAGCAGCTATAGGGCTAATGAAAAACTGTTTTTT.

Only a few counts were recorded for this clonotype. The J gene is TRBJ2-5, the V gene TRBV18; no definite D call. CDR1 and CDR2 from the germline V gene are KGHSH and LQKENI. V was pared by 3 bases and J by 1 base, with 9 bases between. The CDR3 totals 14 residues. CDR3 sequence (DNA): TGTGCCAGCTCACCTACCTTGGGCCAAGAGACCCAGTACTTC. It codes for CASSPTLGQETQYF.

The gene calls are TRBV27 and TRBJ2-1, with 8 bases aligning to TRBD2. J was trimmed by 4 bases and V by 6 bases; bases with no gene match: 8. Germline V gives CDR1 MNHEY, CDR2 SMNVEV (reference sequence). The CDR3 length is 15 residues. The CDR3 bases are TGTGCCAGCAGGGCCAGCGGGAGAGGTTACAATGAGCAGTTCTTC. It codes for CASRASGRGYNEQFF.

With regard to this clonotype: At one of its ends the junction is not consistent with the germline gene, which may arise from a read error. The gene calls are TRBV20-1 and TRBJ1-2, with unresolved D. The CDR3 length is 13 residues. Germline V CDR1 and CDR2: DFQATT, SNEGSKA (reference sequence). The CDR3 region has the DNA TGCAGTGCTGGAGAGCAGGAGAATTATGGCTACACCTTC. Residues: CSAGEQENYGYTF.

Regarding this clonotype: The junction differs from germline at one of its ends, possibly a read error. The rearrangement uses TRBV7-2 and TRBJ2-2; no clear D. The CDR3 spans 15 residues. CDR1 is SGHTA, CDR2 FQGNSA, per germline. Here the CDR3 reads CASSLSGANTGELFF. The CDR3 DNA sequence: TGTGCCAGCAGCTTATCAGGCGCGAATACCGGGGAGCTGTTTTTT. The whole variable domain, filled in from reference TRBV7-2 and TRBJ2-2, reads GAGVSQSPSNKVTEKGKDVELRCDPISGHTALYWYRQSLGQGLEFLIYFQGNSAPDKSGLPSDRFSAERTGGSVSTLTIQRTQQEDSAVYLCASSLSGANTGELFFGEGSRLTVL.

This clonotype was observed a few times. The chain combines TRBV27 with TRBJ2-7, with a possible D match to TRBD1 (5 bases). Germline V gene lookup returns CDR1 MNHEY and CDR2 SMNVEV (reference sequence). Trimming removed 5 bases at V and 7 bases at J, with 18 bases between. This CDR3 spans 14 amino acids. The CDR3 sequence is CASSPLRGFEEQYF. CDR3 coding DNA: TGTGCCAGCAGTCCCCTTAGGGGCTTCGAGGAGCAGTACTTC.

The CDR3 here is CASSFSTELDEQYF. In nucleotides, the CDR3 is TGTGCCAGCAGCTTCTCCACCGAGTTGGACGAGCAGTACTTC. The rearrangement uses TRBV11-3 and TRBJ2-7, with unresolved D. Germline CDR1 is SGHNT and CDR2 is YENEEA. This CDR3 has 14 amino acids. The V gene lost 3 bases and the J gene lost 5 bases, with 14 bases spanning the gap.

This clonotype has just a few counts. This sequence joins TRBV29-1 and TRBJ1-1, with unresolved D. CDR3 length: 13 amino acids. The ends were cut back, 6 bases at V and 3 bases at J, with 14 bases in the middle. CDR1 is SQVTM, CDR2 ANQGSEA, per germline. The CDR3 is CSVARKLDTEAFF. For the CDR3, the DNA is TGCAGCGTAGCCAGAAAATTGGACACTGAAGCTTTCTTT.

This clonotype has more than one count but fewer than ten. The chain is built from TRBV6-1 and TRBJ2-7; D uncertain. CDR1 and CDR2 from the germline V gene are MNHNS and SASEGT. The CDR3 has 12 amino acids. The ends were cut back, 2 bases at V and 3 bases at J, with 5 bases in the middle. The CDR3 region is CASSETGYEQYF. The CDR3 DNA is TGTGCCAGCAGTGAAACTGGCTACGAGCAGTACTTC.

V gene TRBV9 combines with J gene TRBJ2-2; D gene ambiguous. Germline lookup yields CDR1 SGDLS and CDR2 YYNGEE. V lost 4 bases and J lost 1, with 11 bases in between. This CDR3 has 15 amino acids. The CDR3 region is CASSFHPENTGELFF. Here the CDR3 DNA reads TGTGCCAGCAGCTTTCATCCGGAGAACACCGGGGAGCTGTTTTTT. Drawing the rest from reference TRBV9 and TRBJ2-2, the complete variable domain is DSGVTQTPKHLITATGQRVTLRCSPRSGDLSVYWYQQSLDQGLQFLIQYYNGEERAKGNILERFSAQQFPDLHSELNLSSLELGDSALYFCASSFHPENTGELFFGEGSRLTVL.

This rearrangement joins TRBV6-1 to TRBJ2-5, with a tentative D call TRBD2 (6 bases). The CDR3 sequence is 15 residues long. In germline, CDR1 is MNHNS, CDR2 SASEGT. The V gene lost 8 bases and the J gene lost 0 bases, with 16 bases spanning the gap. The CDR3: CASAWTMGYQETQYF. The CDR3 bases are TGTGCCAGCGCCTGGACTATGGGCTACCAAGAGACCCAGTACTTC.

CDR3 DNA: TGCGCCAGCAGCTTGGGGACTAGGTCCTACAATGAGCAGTTCTTC. Protein sequence: CASSLGTRSYNEQFF. The V gene is TRBV5-1, the J gene TRBJ2-1, with 7 bases that match TRBD2. The germline V gene encodes CDR1 SGHRS and CDR2 YFSETQ. The CDR3 spans 15 residues. J gave up 1 base and V 0 bases, and 1 base lay outside the gene matches.

V and J are TRBV20-1 and TRBJ2-7; D not certain. This CDR3 contains 14 residues. CDR1 is DFQATT, CDR2 SNEGSKA, per germline (reference sequence). Trimming left V 6 bases short and J 2 bases short, with 17 bases between. CDR3 loop: CSAVNPASPYEQYF. Written as DNA, the CDR3 is TGCAGTGCCGTGAACCCAGCATCCCCCTACGAGCAGTACTTC.

The chain couples TRBV30 to TRBJ2-7; D might be TRBD2 (5 bases). V lost 3 bases to trimming and J lost 0 bases, with 9 bases between them. CDR1 and CDR2 (germline): GTSNPN, SVGIG (reference sequence). CDR3 length: 13 amino acids. The CDR3 DNA follows: TGTGCCTGGAGCGCGGACTTCTCCTACGAGCAGTACTTC. This translates into CAWSADFSYEQYF.

The V and J genes are TRBV7-2 and TRBJ1-2, with D possibly TRBD1 on 5 matching bases. This CDR3 spans 14 amino acids. Trimming cost V 5 bases and J 8 bases, with 18 bases left between them. Germline CDR1 and CDR2: SGHTA and FQGNSA. This CDR3 reads CASSPTGIRGGYTF. CDR3 bases: TGTGCCAGCAGCCCCACCGGGATCCGGGGCGGCTACACCTTC.